This TCR beta chain was profiled in a study of T cells in narcolepsy. Study-level information: Enrolled donors included narcolepsy type 1 or type 2 patients and healthy controls. Study-wide results and limits: In some patient and control memory CD4+ samples, autoreactive clones were absent. Comparing one patient's CSF and blood CD4+ clonotypes highlighted HCRT- and TRIB2-specific autoreactive clonotypes.

Notes on this clone: As yet, its antigen is unknown.

With 1 base removed from V and 0 bases from J, the gap between germline ends came to 2 bases. The CDR3 spans 12 residues. Germline V CDR1 and CDR2: SGHDT, YYEEEE. Some clones are missing from TCRdb's copy, which holds only in-frame ones; the method was immunoSEQ multiplex PCR. The sample carries about 40,000 clones, about 85% recorded once. Sequencing was done on a sample of CD45RA- memory CD4+ T cells from PBMCs. The TCR originated in a human donor with narcolepsy. The J gene is TRBJ2-7, the V gene TRBV5-6; D not certain. This chain's CDR3 is CASSLTSYEQYF. The DNA of the CDR3 is TGTGCCAGCAGCTTGACCTCCTACGAGCAGTACTTC.